This T cell receptor beta chain was retrieved from a study of T cell changes during pregnancy in multiple sclerosis. This CDR3 contains 17 residues. V lost 1 base and J lost 0; bases outside the gene matches: 5. Germline CDR1 and CDR2: SGHAT and FQNNGV. Using immunoSEQ multiplex PCR, the repertoire was profiled, and TCRdb retains in-frame clones only, with some absent. The data show some 41,000 clones, 89% seen once. The receptor comes from a female donor with multiple sclerosis, enrolled in a pregnancy study. The source was CD4+ T cells from peripheral blood mononuclear cells, collected in the first trimester of pregnancy. The J gene is TRBJ2-3, the V gene TRBV11-2, with 9 bases lining up with TRBD2. The CDR3 reads CASSLGAAGGSTDTQYF. The CDR3 nucleotides read TGTGCCAGCAGCTTAGGGGCCGCGGGGGGGAGCACAGATACGCAGTATTTT.